The TCR beta chain described here comes from a study of T-cell reconstitution after alpha-beta-depleted transplantation in children. Study-wide results and limits: The origin of alpha-beta T cells about two months after transplant was reportedly several hundred expanded graft clones. Diversity and T-cell counts at one year after transplant derived mostly from new T cells. Surviving recipient cells, namely T cells and thymic progenitors, were the source of high day-60 TCRbeta diversity in some patients.

Library preparation (for TCRbeta) was performed with unique molecular identifiers. MiXCR, applied by TCRdb to the PCR reads, yields one record per CDR3 protein. The repertoire consists of fewer than 400,000 distinct CDR3 sequences, with approximately 20% occurring once and the leading ten covering over 9.5%. Unmatched junction bases numbered 9, after V lost 3 bases and J lost 7 bases. From germline, CDR1 is DFQATT and CDR2 SNEGSKA (reference sequence). This CDR3 has 16 amino acids. This clonotype was detected a few times. What it binds is unknown. The chain is built from TRBV20-1 and TRBJ2-1; TRBD2 matches 13 bases. Sample: PBMCs, mostly from graft donor cells, taken 180 days after TCRalphabeta/CD19-depleted stem cell transplant. The receptor's source is a male patient younger than 18 who had a stem cell transplant for acute lymphoblastic leukemia, so the T cells may come from the graft donor. CDR3 bases: TGCAGTGCTAGTGGTTTAGGACTAGCGGGAGTGAATGAGCAGTTCTTC. It translates to CSASGLGLAGVNEQFF.